This T cell receptor beta chain was captured by sequencing in a study of CD8 T cells in Susac syndrome. This CDR3 has 15 residues. The germline gives CDR1 ENHRY, CDR2 SYGVKD. J was trimmed by 1 base and V by 6 bases; bases with no gene match: 6. Reverse transcription of roughly 0.5 to 1 ug RNA was carried out with random hexamers. Amplification of TCR beta CDR3 used immunoSEQ multiplex PCR across 54 Vbeta and 13 Jbeta. TCRdb processed the immunoSEQ multiplex PCR reads anew with MiXCR; each CDR3 protein has one entry. The sample shows some 100,000 distinct CDR3 sequences, 80% to 95% of them seen only once. TCR beta sequencing covered blood CD8+ and CD4+ T cells. Negative isolation was used for CD8+ and CD4+ T cells and FACS enrichment for TEMRA cells.

The sequence came from a human donor in good health. The sequenced material came from CD8+ T cells from PBMCs. The J gene is TRBJ1-1, the V gene TRBV10-3; 9 bases match TRBD1. The CDR3 sequence: CAIRTGGRENTEAFF. CDR3 DNA sequence: TGTGCCATCAGAACAGGGGGCAGGGAGAACACTGAAGCTTTCTTT.